This T cell receptor beta chain was recovered during a study of CD8+CD57+ T cells in acquired aplastic anemia. This clonotype was detected once. Its specificity is unknown. Study-level findings and limits: Patients and healthy controls showed no significant CD8+ Simpson's diversity difference.

Genomic DNA provided the template from which TCR beta VDJ and CDR3 profiles were obtained. TCRdb itself ran the reads through MiXCR, one entry per CDR3 protein. The data hold around 190,000 distinct CDR3 sequences, with less than 70% observed a single time. The origin of this receptor is a human donor in good health, serving as a control. Sequencing was done on a sample of sorted CD4+, CD8+, or CD8+CD57+ T cells (not recorded which) from PBMCs.

CDR3 sequence: CAISESNSPLHF. The CDR3 nucleotides read TGTGCCATCAGTGAGTCTAATTCACCCCTCCACTTT. This chain links TRBV10-3 with TRBJ1-6, with D hard to call. CDR1 is ENHRY, CDR2 SYGVKD, per germline. Between the trimmed V and J ends, which lost 0 bases and 6 bases, there was a span of 0 bases. This CDR3 has 12 amino acids.